This entry lists 16 T cell receptor beta chains sequenced from one sample in a study of T cells in Graves' hyperthyroidism and ophthalmopathy. The CDR3 regions of TCR beta were amplified from RNA transcripts. HTBI primers were used for first-round RT-PCR of the TCR CDR3. TCRdb re-called the multiplex PCR reads with MiXCR, one entry per CDR3 protein. The sample yields over 450,000 distinct CDR3 sequences, approximately 17% seen once. Sequenced: blood. These receptors were taken from a woman between 18 and 29 years old with Graves' ophthalmopathy.

The chain couples TRBV6-1 to TRBJ2-5; 7 positions agree with TRBD1. Losses at the gene ends were 5 bases for V and 5 bases for J; bases not matched to a gene: 8. Germline CDR1 reads MNHNS; CDR2 reads SASEGT. The CDR3 runs to 14 residues. CDR3 amino acids: CASSFRDSVETQYF. The CDR3 DNA reads TGTGCCAGCAGTTTCCGGGACAGCGTTGAGACCCAGTACTTC.

In its sample, this clonotype was seen many times. This rearrangement joins TRBV2 to TRBJ1-2, with a weak D call TRBD1 (5 bases). This CDR3 comprises 14 residues. Germline assignment: CDR1 SNHLY and CDR2 FYNNEI. In DNA form, the CDR3 reads TGTGCTAGCGGGGCCGGAATCGAGTTCGATGGCTACACCTTC. Its translation: CASGAGIEFDGYTF.

The table lists this clonotype with a few counts. The chain joins TRBV9 to TRBJ2-1; D possibly corresponds to TRBD1 (6 bases). The CDR3 runs to 14 residues. Per the germline V gene, CDR1 is SGDLS and CDR2 is YYNGEE. Trimming took off 4 bases at V and 8 bases at J, with 16 bases between the two ends. The CDR3 bases are TGTGCCAGCAGCATTTTACCCAGGGGAGATGAGCAGTTCTTC. Protein product: CASSILPRGDEQFF.

The chain uses TRBV10-2 and TRBJ1-5; 7 nucleotides align to TRBD1. V lost 3 bases, J lost 9 bases, and 14 bases stayed unmatched. CDR1 is WSHSY, CDR2 SAAADI, per germline. The CDR3 covers 16 residues. Here the CDR3 DNA reads TGCGCCAGCAGTGACCCGGCAGGGGGACTTATAGGGCCCCAGCATTTT. This gives the protein CASSDPAGGLIGPQHF.

This clonotype was seen many times. The chain combines TRBV30 with TRBJ1-6; the D is unclear. CDR3 length equals 14 residues. Germline-derived CDR1 and CDR2 are GTSNPN and SVGIG (reference sequence). Trimming shortened V by 2 bases and J by 3 bases, and 8 bases separated the two germline ends. The CDR3: CAWSNTDYNSPLHF. CDR3 nucleotides: TGTGCCTGGAGTAACACAGACTATAATTCACCCCTCCACTTT.

This clonotype was found many times. The chain employs TRBV6-2 or TRBV6-3 and TRBJ1-1; 9 bases are a match to TRBD1. CDR3 length: 14 amino acids. V dropped 6 bases and J dropped 5; count of bases not matched to a gene: 7. The V gene's germline CDR1 is MNHEY and CDR2 SVGEGT. CDR3 residues: CASRTGQGRTEAFF. The CDR3 nucleotides read TGTGCCAGCAGGACCGGACAGGGGCGGACTGAAGCTTTCTTT.

The V and J genes are TRBV20-1 and TRBJ2-4; D gene unclear. This CDR3 comprises 14 residues. Germline V lookup: CDR1 DFQATT, CDR2 SNEGSKA (reference sequence). V lost 6 bases, J lost 8 bases, and 20 bases lay in between. This CDR3 reads CSAHHPVARDIQYF. The CDR3 DNA follows: TGCAGTGCCCACCATCCCGTAGCTAGGGACATTCAGTACTTC.

There are a few counts of this clonotype. The chain is built from TRBV29-1 and TRBJ2-7; D gene uncertain. Germline CDR1 and CDR2: SQVTM and ANQGSEA. The V end was cut by 2 bases, the J end by 3 bases, with 8 bases between. CDR3 length: 12 residues. The CDR3 loop reads CSVESQNYEQYF. CDR3 nucleotides: TGCAGCGTTGAAAGTCAGAACTACGAGCAGTACTTC.

This clonotype was counted ten times or more. J is TRBJ1-2 and V is TRBV3-1; D not certain. Germline assignment: CDR1 LGHDT and CDR2 YNNKEL (reference sequence). Between the trimmed V and J ends, which lost 2 bases and 4 bases, there was a span of 11 bases. The CDR3 length is 14 residues. Here the CDR3 reads CASSQSAVGYGYTF. The CDR3 coding sequence is TGTGCCAGCAGCCAATCGGCCGTGGGCTATGGCTACACCTTC.

This clonotype was counted a few times. The chain uses TRBV7-9 and TRBJ2-5; unclear D gene. The CDR3 length is 9 residues. Germline-derived CDR1 and CDR2 are SEHNR and FQNEAQ (reference sequence). CDR3 coding DNA: TGTCCCGACCCAGCGACCCAGTACTTC. Its protein product is CPDPATQYF. Variable domain in full (rest from reference TRBV7-9 and TRBJ2-5): DTGVSQNPRHKITKRGQNVTFRCDPISEHNRLYWYRQTLGQGPEFLTYFQNEAQLEKSRLLSDRFSAERPKGSFSTLEIQRTEQGDSAMYLCPDPATQYFGPGTRLLVL.

This clonotype was recorded many times. The chain joins TRBV29-1 to TRBJ2-7, with D possibly TRBD1 on 6 matching bases. CDR3 length: 12 amino acids. Germline CDR1 SQVTM, CDR2 ANQGSEA. V dropped 7 bases and J dropped 0 bases, with 10 bases sitting between them. CDR3 coding DNA: TGCAGCGCCTTGGACAGCTCCTACGAGCAGTACTTC. This encodes CSALDSSYEQYF.

This chain joins TRBV20-1 and TRBJ1-6; D not certain. The CDR3 runs 17 residues. Germline loops: CDR1 DFQATT, CDR2 SNEGSKA (reference sequence). V lost 3 bases, J lost 0 bases, and 15 bases lay in between. The DNA for the CDR3 is TGCAGTGCTAGGGGGAGGGTATTCAGCTCCTATAATTCACCCCTCCACTTT. It yields the protein CSARGRVFSSYNSPLHF.

This clonotype was counted only a few times. The rearrangement links TRBV6-1 to TRBJ1-1; 9 positions agree with TRBD1. This CDR3 is built from 14 residues. Trimming cost V 6 bases and J 3 bases; bases outside gene matches: 5. Germline loops: CDR1 MNHNS, CDR2 SASEGT. This CDR3 is CASRRTGGDTEAFF. The CDR3 DNA is TGTGCCAGCAGGCGCACAGGGGGCGACACTGAAGCTTTCTTT.

This chain uses TRBV6-2 or TRBV6-3 with TRBJ2-2, with D maybe TRBD2 (5 bases). The CDR3 contains 15 residues. Germline V lookup: CDR1 MNHEY, CDR2 SVGEGT. The V gene lost 7 bases and the J gene lost 0 bases, with 12 bases spanning the gap. The CDR3 sequence: CASKSGAANTGELFF. The CDR3 nucleotides read TGTGCCAGCAAAAGCGGAGCGGCGAACACCGGGGAGCTGTTTTTT.

V gene TRBV27 combines with J gene TRBJ1-2, with D tentatively TRBD1 (5 bases). V was pared by 2 bases and J by 0 bases, with 13 bases between. The V gene's germline CDR1 is MNHEY and CDR2 SMNVEV (reference sequence). The CDR3 length is 16 residues. The CDR3 reads CASSLTGLNPNYGYTF. CDR3 coding DNA: TGTGCCAGCAGTTTAACAGGACTAAACCCTAACTATGGCTACACCTTC.

This clonotype showed up many times. This sequence joins TRBV24-1 and TRBJ2-3, with 11 nucleotides matching TRBD1. This CDR3 contains 17 residues. The germline gives CDR1 KGHDR, CDR2 SFDVKD. V shed 3 bases, J shed 5 bases, and the junction held 9 bases outside the gene matches. CDR3 sequence reads: CATSDKDRGRPVDTQYF. CDR3 coding DNA: TGTGCCACCAGTGATAAGGACAGGGGGCGACCCGTAGATACGCAGTATTTT.